This TCR beta chain was profiled in a study of CD8+ T cells in alopecia areata. This clone came up a few times. The antigen is unknown. It was cDNA, reverse transcribed from extracted RNA, that served as the sequencing template. Here immunoSEQ multiplex PCR was the method, and the copy in TCRdb shows in-frame clones only, minus some. This sample yields roughly 100,000 clones, of which about 60% are seen a single time; around 8.5% belongs to the top ten. The study, taken as a whole, reports: Although TCR sharing was seen in mice, sharing across patients was less clear, possibly for HLA-related reasons. The study also sequences resident alphabeta T cells of normal skin in scalp samples.

The V end was cut by 3 bases, the J end by 3 bases, with 16 bases between. The CDR3 length is 15 residues. Germline-derived CDR1 and CDR2 are SGHRS and YFSETQ. This sequence originates from a human donor in good health. V usage is TRBV5-1 and J usage is TRBJ2-7; possibly TRBD2 for D (7 bases). The sample consisted of CD4+ T cells sorted from blood. The CDR3 DNA follows: TGCGCCAGCAGCTCGGACGGGGGGCACCGCTACGAGCAGTACTTC. It encodes CASSSDGGHRYEQYF.